This entry lists 5 T cell receptor beta chains sequenced from one sample in a study of graft-versus-host responses after intestinal transplantation. Profiling relied on immunoSEQ multiplex PCR, and the TCRdb table lists in-frame clones only, not all of them. Of 41,000 or so clones listed, 85% to 95% are singletons. No antigen has been identified for these receptors. This sample comprised unstimulated CD8+ T cells sorted from spleen or lymph node cells, obtained before transplant. Receptors originate from a human donor who was the organ donor for an intestinal transplant.

The V and J genes are TRBV11-2 and TRBJ2-5, with 7 bases fitting TRBD1. Per germline, CDR1 SGHAT and CDR2 FQNNGV. CDR3 length: 13 residues. V lost 3 bases and J lost 11; bases outside the gene matches: 9. The CDR3 DNA sequence: TGTGCCAGCAGCTTGGGACAGCCTGGAGAGCAGTACTTC. It yields the protein CASSLGQPGEQYF.

The chain combines TRBV14 with TRBJ2-4; possibly TRBD2 for D (5 bases). Germline assignment: CDR1 SGHDN and CDR2 FVKESK. This CDR3 region has 13 residues. V lost 8 bases and J lost 3, with 11 bases in between. The CDR3 DNA follows: TGTGCCAGCCGGCTAAGCGGCAAAAACATTCAGTACTTC. Translation gives CASRLSGKNIQYF.

V is TRBV4-2 and J is TRBJ2-7, with 9 bases aligning to TRBD2. Trimming at V came to 4 bases and at J to 2 bases, leaving 9 bases not matched to a gene. The CDR3 totals 16 residues. CDR1 is LGHNA, CDR2 YNFKEQ, per germline. CDR3 nucleotide sequence: TGTGCCAGCAGCCTAGACCAGCGGGGGGCCACCTACGAGCAGTACTTC. It encodes CASSLDQRGATYEQYF.

The chain has TRBV13 and TRBJ2-7; D gene ambiguous. CDR1 PRHDT and CDR2 FYEKMQ come from the germline V gene (reference sequence). This CDR3 contains 15 residues. V was cut by 8 bases and J by 2 bases, with 19 bases left in between. CDR3 coding DNA: TGTGCCAGCGCCGCCAGAATTTTACCCGCCTACGAGCAGTACTTC. Translating it yields CASAARILPAYEQYF.

As for this clone: In the same sample, other DNA sequences code for this CDR3. The chain is built from TRBV7-9 and TRBJ2-7; the match to TRBD1 covers 7 bases. CDR1 and CDR2 from the germline V gene are SEHNR and FQNEAQ (reference sequence). J lost 3 bases, V lost 6 bases, and 5 bases had no gene match. CDR3 length: 13 amino acids. CDR3 sequence: CASRPRDSYEQYF. CDR3 bases: TGTGCCAGCAGGCCTCGGGACAGCTACGAGCAGTACTTC.